What follows is one TCR beta chain and its context. What it binds is unknown. The data stem from a study of blood T cells in healthy people across ages. Next came a second PCR, run for 7 to 11 cycles, which used a sample-barcoded 5' primer along with a J-beta primer mix. TCRdb used MiXCR to reprocess the 5' RACE reads, holding one entry per CDR3 protein. This table holds about 830,000 distinct CDR3 sequences, approximately 59% found once. Each sample used at least 6.5 million PBMCs. Notes on the study in general: The unknown donor CMV status may have confounded expanded clonotype changes. Higher naive T cell percentage went strongly together with higher TCR beta diversity. PBMCs left unsorted prevented a conclusive naive versus antigen-experienced comparison.

Germline CDR1 reads MNHNY; CDR2 reads SVGAGI (reference sequence). V lost 1 base and J lost 8, with 3 bases in between. This CDR3 is 12 amino acids long. The V and J genes are TRBV6-6 and TRBJ1-6; D remains unclear. The clonotype comes from a man aged 30 to 39 in good health. The sequencing sample was made of blood. CDR3 residues: CASSYLDSPLHF. The CDR3 DNA is TGTGCCAGCAGTTACTTAGATTCACCCCTCCACTTT.